Each of the 14 T cell receptor beta chains below was sequenced from the same sample in a study of blood T cell repertoires in COVID-19. This table comes from immunoSEQ multiplex PCR, and its TCRdb copy is limited to in-frame clones, with some not included. Among approximately 200,000 clones listed, roughly 80% were seen once. Source material: peripheral blood. The source of these receptors is a human donor in a cohort sampled during active COVID-19.

The V gene is TRBV18, the J gene TRBJ1-3; 7 bases agree with TRBD1. This CDR3 is built from 18 residues. The germline V gene encodes CDR1 KGHSH and CDR2 LQKENI. J was trimmed by 2 bases and V by 1 base; bases with no gene match: 11. The CDR3 coding sequence is TGTGCCAGCTCACCACAGCGACAGGGAAGTGAGGCTGGAAACACCATATATTTT. It translates to CASSPQRQGSEAGNTIYF. Full variable domain (missing parts from reference TRBV18 and TRBJ1-3): NAGVMQNPRHLVRRRGQEARLRCSPMKGHSHVYWYRQLPEEGLKFMVYLQKENIIDESGMPKERFSAEFPKEGPSILRIQQVVRGDSAAYFCASSPQRQGSEAGNTIYFGEGSWLTVV.

This clone has just one count. The V and J genes are TRBV6-2 or TRBV6-3 and TRBJ1-2, with a weak D call TRBD1 (5 bases). Germline assignment: CDR1 MNHEY and CDR2 SVGEGT. The CDR3 is made up of 17 amino acids. V was cut by 2 bases and J by 4 bases, with 20 bases left in between. The CDR3 is CASSYGAGIWISYGYTF. In nucleotides, the CDR3 is TGTGCCAGCAGTTACGGGGCAGGGATCTGGATAAGCTATGGCTACACCTTC.

This clone has just a few counts. V is TRBV15 and J is TRBJ2-7; the D is unclear. In germline, CDR1 is LNHNV, CDR2 YYDKDF (reference sequence). The CDR3 runs to 13 residues. Trimming shortened V by 3 bases and J by 6 bases, and 12 bases separated the two germline ends. The CDR3 sequence is CATSRATPGEQYF. The CDR3 region has the DNA TGTGCCACCAGCAGGGCGACGCCGGGCGAGCAGTACTTC. Together with reference TRBV15 and TRBJ2-7, the CDR3 gives the full variable domain: DAMVIQNPRYQVTQFGKPVTLSCSQTLNHNVMYWYQQKSSQAPKLLFHYYDKDFNNEADTPDNFQSRRPNTSFCFLDIRSPGLGDTAMYLCATSRATPGEQYFGPGTRLTVT.

V gene TRBV12-3 or TRBV12-4 combines with J gene TRBJ2-5; possible D gene TRBD1, 6 bases. The CDR3 is 13 residues long. Trimming cost V 5 bases and J 4 bases, with 11 bases left between them. In nucleotides, the CDR3 is TGTGCCAGCAGTCTCAGGGGAGCAGAGACCCAGTACTTC. Protein sequence: CASSLRGAETQYF.

This chain connects TRBV7-8 to TRBJ1-2; the D gene is possibly TRBD1 (6 bases). CDR3 length: 15 residues. Germline CDR1 is SGHVS and CDR2 is FQNEAQ. With 3 bases removed from V and 5 bases from J, the gap between germline ends came to 16 bases. In DNA form, the CDR3 reads TGTGCCAGCAGCTTCGACAACAGGGCGTATTATGGCTACACCTTC. Translation: CASSFDNRAYYGYTF.

The chain couples TRBV11-3 to TRBJ1-1; D is undetermined. The CDR3 has 14 residues. Between the trimmed V and J ends, which lost 1 base and 2 bases, there was a span of 8 bases. Germline values: CDR1 SGHNT, CDR2 YENEEA. The CDR3 sequence is CASSLGGDNTEAFF. CDR3 DNA sequence: TGTGCCAGCAGCTTAGGCGGAGATAACACTGAAGCTTTCTTT.

The genes are TRBV6-5 and TRBJ1-5; unclear D gene. The CDR3 extends over 10 amino acids. Germline-derived CDR1 and CDR2 are MNHEY and SVGAGI. V shed 5 bases and J shed 9 bases, with 5 bases lying between them. The CDR3 loop reads CASSLRPQHF. In DNA, the CDR3 is TGTGCCAGCAGTCTACGGCCCCAGCATTTT.

This chain links TRBV5-1 with TRBJ2-3; D not certain. Germline lookup yields CDR1 SGHRS and CDR2 YFSETQ. V dropped 0 bases and J dropped 3 bases, with 17 bases sitting between them. The length of the CDR3 is 17 residues. CDR3 sequence (DNA): TGCGCCAGCAGCTTGGGTTTGCAAAGAAAGAGAACAGATACGCAGTATTTT. Encoded protein: CASSLGLQRKRTDTQYF.

The CDR3 coding sequence is TGCGCCAGCAGCTCCGGACAGGGCTATTACAATGAGCAGTTCTTC. The encoded protein is CASSSGQGYYNEQFF. V gene TRBV4-1 combines with J gene TRBJ2-1, with 8 bases lining up with TRBD1. CDR1 is MGHRA and CDR2 is YSYEKL in the germline V gene. Trimming cost V 5 bases and J 4 bases; bases outside gene matches: 7. The CDR3 totals 15 residues.

The rearrangement joins TRBV7-2 to TRBJ1-5; TRBD1 is a possible D gene (5 bases). V was trimmed by 2 bases and J by 6 bases, leaving 11 bases between them. The CDR3 loop spans 14 amino acids. Germline assignment: CDR1 SGHTA and CDR2 FQGNSA. CDR3 protein: CASSLTGRGQPQHF. The CDR3 region has the DNA TGTGCCAGCAGCTTAACGGGGAGGGGTCAGCCCCAGCATTTT.

The rearrangement links TRBV11-1 to TRBJ1-1; no reliable D call. Germline CDR1 is SGHAT and CDR2 is FQDESV (reference sequence). CDR3 length equals 13 residues. V was trimmed by 3 bases and J by 1 base, leaving 6 bases between them. The CDR3 nucleotides are TGTGCCAGCAGCTTGGGAGGGAACACTGAAGCTTTCTTT. This gives the protein CASSLGGNTEAFF.

The chain has TRBV28 and TRBJ1-5, with a weak D call TRBD1 (5 bases). Germline CDR1 MDHEN, CDR2 SYDVKM. The CDR3 extends over 15 amino acids. V lost 6 bases and J 5 bases, leaving 17 bases between the germline ends. The DNA of the CDR3 is TGTGCCAGCAGCCGACAGATTCTGAGGCATCAGCCCCAGCATTTT. This translates into CASSRQILRHQPQHF.

In its sample, this clone was seen a few times. The chain links TRBV5-6 to TRBJ1-5; D may be TRBD1 (5 bases). The ends were cut back, 0 bases at V and 3 bases at J, with 13 bases in the middle. There are 16 residues in the CDR3. Germline assignment: CDR1 SGHDT and CDR2 YYEEEE. The CDR3 coding sequence is TGTGCCAGCAGCTTGGCCGCGGGGCAGGCCAATCAGCCCCAGCATTTT. Encoded protein: CASSLAAGQANQPQHF. Together with reference TRBV5-6 and TRBJ1-5, the CDR3 gives the full variable domain: DAGVTQSPTHLIKTRGQQVTLRCSPKSGHDTVSWYQQALGQGPQFIFQYYEEEERQRGNFPDRFSGHQFPNYSSELNVNALLLGDSALYLCASSLAAGQANQPQHFGDGTRLSIL.

V and J are TRBV14 and TRBJ2-7, with D hard to call. V gave up 4 bases and J gave up 3 bases, with 4 bases separating them. The CDR3 loop spans 11 amino acids. Germline values: CDR1 SGHDN, CDR2 FVKESK. In nucleotides, the CDR3 is TGTGCCAGCAGCCTTTACTACGAGCAGTACTTC. Residues: CASSLYYEQYF.